This T cell receptor (beta chain) came from a study of T-cell reconstitution after alpha-beta-depleted transplantation in children. V lost 2 bases and J lost 5; bases outside the gene matches: 9. Germline assignment: CDR1 ENHRY and CDR2 SYGVKD. This CDR3 region has 16 residues. This clonotype was detected ten times or more. The library targeted TCRbeta and was prepared with unique molecular identifiers. Using its own MiXCR run on the PCR reads, TCRdb lists one record per CDR3 protein. The sample contains approximately 400,000 distinct CDR3 sequences, about a tenth of which appear only once. The clonotype was recovered from a human donor who donated a stem cell graft to a child with acute myeloid leukemia. The rearrangement joins TRBV10-3 to TRBJ2-5, with 9 positions matching TRBD2. This specimen consisted of PBMCs from the stem cell graft donor, obtained from the stem cell graft. The CDR3 protein is CAISEGASGIVETQYF. The CDR3 DNA follows: TGTGCCATCAGTGAGGGGGCTAGCGGGATTGTTGAGACCCAGTACTTC.